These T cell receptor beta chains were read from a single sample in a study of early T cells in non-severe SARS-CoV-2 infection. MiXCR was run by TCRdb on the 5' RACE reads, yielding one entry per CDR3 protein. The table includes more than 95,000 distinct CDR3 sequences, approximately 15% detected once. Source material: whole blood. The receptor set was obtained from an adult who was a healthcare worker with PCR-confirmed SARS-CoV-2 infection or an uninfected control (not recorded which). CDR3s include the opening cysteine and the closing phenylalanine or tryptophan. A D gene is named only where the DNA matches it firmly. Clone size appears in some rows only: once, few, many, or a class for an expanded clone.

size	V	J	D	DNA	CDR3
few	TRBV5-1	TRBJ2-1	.	TGCGCCAGCAGCTTGGGGCAGGGGATCGGCAATGAGCAGTTCTTC	CASSLGQGIGNEQFF
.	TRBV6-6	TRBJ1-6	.	TGTGCCAGCACCCTAATCGCTGTCTCACCCCTCCACTTT	CASTLIAVSPLHF
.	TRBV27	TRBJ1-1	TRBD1	TGTGCCAGCAGTTTACCCAACAGGGGGCTTTCTGAAGCTTTCTTT	CASSLPNRGLSEAFF
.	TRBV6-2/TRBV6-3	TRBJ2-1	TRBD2	TGTGCCAGCAGTTCCCCCTGGGACGGGGGGAATGAGCAGTTCTTC	CASSSPWDGGNEQFF
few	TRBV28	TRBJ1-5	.	TGTGCCAGCAGGCTTCGAGGGGGGAGCAATCAGCCCCAGCATTTT	CASRLRGGSNQPQHF
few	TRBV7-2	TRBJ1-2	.	TGTGCCAGCAGCTTAGAAGCCCAGGGGAACTATGGCTACACCTTC	CASSLEAQGNYGYTF
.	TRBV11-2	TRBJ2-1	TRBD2	TGTGCCAGCACCCTGACTAGCGGGATCTACAATGAGCAGTTCTTC	CASTLTSGIYNEQFF
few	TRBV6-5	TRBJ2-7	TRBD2	TGTGCCAGCAGTCCACCGGGACTAGCGGGAGGCGAGCAGTACTTC	CASSPPGLAGGEQYF
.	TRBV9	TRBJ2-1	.	TGTGCCAGCAGTCCTTTTAGTGCGAATGAGCAGTTCTTC	CASSPFSANEQFF
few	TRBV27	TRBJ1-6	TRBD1	TGTGCCAGCAGCGGCGGGACAGGCCGTGGGTCACCCCTCCACTTT	CASSGGTGRGSPLHF
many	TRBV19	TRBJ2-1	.	TGTGCCAGTAGCAGGGGGACTAGCTACAATGAGCAGTTCTTC	CASSRGTSYNEQFF
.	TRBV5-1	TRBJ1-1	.	TGCGCCAGCAGCTTCGGCAGTACAAACACTGAAGCTTTCTTT	CASSFGSTNTEAFF
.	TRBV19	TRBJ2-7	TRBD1	TGTGCCAGTAGTGCTCATGGGGGACAGTTCTCCTACGAGCAGTACTTC	CASSAHGGQFSYEQYF
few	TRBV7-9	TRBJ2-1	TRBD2	TGTGCCAGCAGCCCGCCAGCGGGGGTCGGGAATGAGCAGTTCTTC	CASSPPAGVGNEQFF
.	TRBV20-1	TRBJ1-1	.	TGCAGTGCTAAGGCGGGGGCGGAGACTGAAGCTTTCTTT	CSAKAGAETEAFF
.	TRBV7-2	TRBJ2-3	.	TGTGCCAGCAGCTTAGAGCGGCTATCCACAGATACGCAGTATTTT	CASSLERLSTDTQYF
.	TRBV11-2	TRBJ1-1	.	TGTGCCAGCAGCAACGGACAGAGCACAATGAACACTGAAGCTTTCTTT	CASSNGQSTMNTEAFF
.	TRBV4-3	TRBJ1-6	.	TGCGCCAGCAGTCAAGATTGGACGGCGAGCTCCTATAATTCACCCCTCCACTTT	CASSQDWTASSYNSPLHF
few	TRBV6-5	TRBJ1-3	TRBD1	TGTGCCAGCATCCTATCGACAGGGGCTGGAAACACCATATATTTT	CASILSTGAGNTIYF
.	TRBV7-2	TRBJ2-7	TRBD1	TGTGCCAGCAGCTTAGCGGTGGGACAGGGGGCGAGGTACGAGCAGTACTTC	CASSLAVGQGARYEQYF
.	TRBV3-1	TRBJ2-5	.	TGTGCCAGCAGCCAAGACTACGGGGCCGAGACCCAGTACTTC	CASSQDYGAETQYF
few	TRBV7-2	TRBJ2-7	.	TGTGCCAGCAGCTTATCGAACACCTACGAGCAGTACTTC	CASSLSNTYEQYF
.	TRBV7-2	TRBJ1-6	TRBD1	TGTGCCAGCAGAGCCGGGACAGGGGTTTCCCTTAATTCACCCCTCCACTTT	CASRAGTGVSLNSPLHF
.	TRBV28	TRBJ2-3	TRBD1	TGTGCCAGCAGCCTGAGTTCCGACAGGGGGCGCGTAGATACGCAGTATTTT	CASSLSSDRGRVDTQYF
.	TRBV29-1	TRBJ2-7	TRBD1	TGCAGCGTCTCATGGGACAGGGGGGAGCAGTACTTC	CSVSWDRGEQYF
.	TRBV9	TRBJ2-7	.	TGTGCCAGCAGCGTAGAGAGTACCCCTGCACCCTACGAGCAGTACTTC	CASSVESTPAPYEQYF
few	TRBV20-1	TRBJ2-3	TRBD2	TGCAGTGCTTGGACTAGCGGGAAGACAGATACGCAGTATTTT	CSAWTSGKTDTQYF
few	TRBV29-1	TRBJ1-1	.	TGCAGCGCCGCGGGACATCCGAACACTGAAGCTTTCTTT	CSAAGHPNTEAFF
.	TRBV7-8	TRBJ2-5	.	TGTGCCAGCAGCTCCCCCTTCTCGGGGGCCCGAAAGACCCAGTACTTC	CASSSPFSGARKTQYF
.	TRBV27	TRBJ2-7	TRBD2	TGTGCCAGCAGTTTACTAAGACTAGCGGTTCTAAGGGACTTC	CASSLLRLAVLRDF
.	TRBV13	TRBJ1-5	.	TGTGCCAGCAGCTCCAGGGGAAATCAGCCCCAGCATTTT	CASSSRGNQPQHF
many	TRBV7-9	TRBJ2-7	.	TGTGCCAGCAGTTCCGGGAGAACCTACGAGCAGTACTTC	CASSSGRTYEQYF
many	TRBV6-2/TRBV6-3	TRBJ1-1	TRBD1	TGTGCCAGCAGTTACAAGGGGGCTGACACTGAAGCTTTCTTT	CASSYKGADTEAFF
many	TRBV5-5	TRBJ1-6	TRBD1	TGTGCCAGCAGCTTCCAAGGGACAGAAAATTCACCCCTCCACTTT	CASSFQGTENSPLHF
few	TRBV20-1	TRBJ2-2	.	TGCAGTGCTACAGAGGAAGGTGGCACCGGGGAGCTGTTTTTT	CSATEEGGTGELFF
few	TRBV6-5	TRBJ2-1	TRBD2	TGTGCCAGCCGCGGGTCTAGCGGGGGCCAGTTCTTC	CASRGSSGGQFF
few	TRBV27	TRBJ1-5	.	TGTGCCAGCAGTTCTACAGGGAGCCTAGGAAATCAGCCCCAGCATTTT	CASSSTGSLGNQPQHF
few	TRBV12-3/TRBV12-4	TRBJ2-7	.	TGTGCCAGCAGTTTTTCCGAAGAGCAGTACTTC	CASSFSEEQYF
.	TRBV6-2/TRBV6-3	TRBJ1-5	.	TGTGCCAGCAGTTCATCTGGCAGGTCCGGGCCCCAGCATTTT	CASSSSGRSGPQHF
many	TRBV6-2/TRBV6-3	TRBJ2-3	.	TGTGCCAGCAGTTACGGGTCTGGAAGCACAGATACGCAGTATTTT	CASSYGSGSTDTQYF
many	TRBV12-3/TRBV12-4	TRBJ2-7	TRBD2	TGTGCCAGCAGTTCCGGCGGGAGAATGTCCGAGCAGTACTTC	CASSSGGRMSEQYF
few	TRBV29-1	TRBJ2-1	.	TGCAGCGTTGAGATGGGGGCTAATGAGCAGTTCTTC	CSVEMGANEQFF